This TCR beta chain originates from a study of siplizumab effects on memory and regulatory T cells. TCRdb keeps only in-frame clones here, not all; method: immunoSEQ multiplex PCR. The sample yields tens of thousands of clones, around 96% seen once. The sequenced sample consisted of naive CD8+ T cells sorted from blood. The source is a human donor in good health.

CDR3 residues: CASRLVATGELFF. DNA for the CDR3: TGTGCCAGTAGACTTGTGGCAACCGGGGAGCTGTTTTTT. V gene TRBV19 combines with J gene TRBJ2-2, with D uncertain. The length of the CDR3 is 13 residues. Germline CDR1 and CDR2: LNHDA and SQIVND (reference sequence). Trimming took 6 bases from V and 5 from J, leaving 10 bases between them.